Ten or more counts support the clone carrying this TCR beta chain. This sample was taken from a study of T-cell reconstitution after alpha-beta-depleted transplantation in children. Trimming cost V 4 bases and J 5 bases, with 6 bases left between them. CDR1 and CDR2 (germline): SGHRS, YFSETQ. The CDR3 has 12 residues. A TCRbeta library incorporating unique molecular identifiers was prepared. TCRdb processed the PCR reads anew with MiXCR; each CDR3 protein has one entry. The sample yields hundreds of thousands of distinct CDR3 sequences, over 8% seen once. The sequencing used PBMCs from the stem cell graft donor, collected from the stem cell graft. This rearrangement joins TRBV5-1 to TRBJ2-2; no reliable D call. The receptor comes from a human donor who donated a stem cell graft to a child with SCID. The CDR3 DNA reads TGCGCCAGCAGCCCTAAAACCGGGGAGCTGTTTTTT. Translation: CASSPKTGELFF. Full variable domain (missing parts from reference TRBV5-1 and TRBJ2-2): KAGVTQTPRYLIKTRGQQVTLSCSPISGHRSVSWYQQTPGQGLQFLFEYFSETQRNKGNFPGRFSGRQFSNSRSEMNVSTLELGDSALYLCASSPKTGELFFGEGSRLTVL.